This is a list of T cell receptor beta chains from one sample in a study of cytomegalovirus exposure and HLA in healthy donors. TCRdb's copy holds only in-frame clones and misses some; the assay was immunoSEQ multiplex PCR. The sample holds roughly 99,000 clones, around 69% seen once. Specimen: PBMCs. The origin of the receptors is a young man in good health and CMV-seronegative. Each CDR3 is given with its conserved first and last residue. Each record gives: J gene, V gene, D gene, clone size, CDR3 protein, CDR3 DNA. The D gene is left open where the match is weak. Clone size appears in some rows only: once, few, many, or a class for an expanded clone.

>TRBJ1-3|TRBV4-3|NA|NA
CASSQDTDLNTIYF
TGCGCCAGCAGCCAAGATACCGACTTAAACACCATATATTTT
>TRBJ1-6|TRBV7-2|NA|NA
CASSASLGGSPLHF
TGTGCCAGCAGCGCTAGTCTCGGGGGTTCGCCCCTCCACTTT
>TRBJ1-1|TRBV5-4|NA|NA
CASSFRNTEAFF
TGTGCCAGCAGCTTCCGGAACACTGAAGCTTTCTTT
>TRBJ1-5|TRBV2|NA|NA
CASRYGGSNPNQPQHF
TGTGCCAGCAGGTACGGCGGCTCCAATCCTAATCAGCCCCAGCATTTT
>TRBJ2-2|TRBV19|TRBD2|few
CASSQRPGGKAGELFF
TGTGCCAGTAGTCAACGTCCGGGAGGAAAAGCCGGGGAGCTGTTTTTT
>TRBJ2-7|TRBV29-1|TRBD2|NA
CSVLVGLAYEQYF
TGCAGCGTCCTAGTGGGACTAGCCTACGAGCAGTACTTC
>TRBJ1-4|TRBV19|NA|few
CASSTYRVGEKLFF
TGTGCCAGTAGTACGTACAGGGTAGGGGAAAAACTGTTTTTT
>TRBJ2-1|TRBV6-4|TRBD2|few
CASSENPSGGHNEQFF
TGTGCCAGCAGTGAAAACCCTAGCGGGGGGCACAATGAGCAGTTCTTC
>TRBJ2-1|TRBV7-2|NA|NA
CASSADSRGHNEQFF
TGTGCCAGCAGCGCCGACTCGCGGGGGCACAATGAGCAGTTCTTC
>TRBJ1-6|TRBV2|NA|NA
CASSGRGNSPLHF
TGTGCCAGCAGTGGGAGGGGTAATTCACCCCTCCACTTT